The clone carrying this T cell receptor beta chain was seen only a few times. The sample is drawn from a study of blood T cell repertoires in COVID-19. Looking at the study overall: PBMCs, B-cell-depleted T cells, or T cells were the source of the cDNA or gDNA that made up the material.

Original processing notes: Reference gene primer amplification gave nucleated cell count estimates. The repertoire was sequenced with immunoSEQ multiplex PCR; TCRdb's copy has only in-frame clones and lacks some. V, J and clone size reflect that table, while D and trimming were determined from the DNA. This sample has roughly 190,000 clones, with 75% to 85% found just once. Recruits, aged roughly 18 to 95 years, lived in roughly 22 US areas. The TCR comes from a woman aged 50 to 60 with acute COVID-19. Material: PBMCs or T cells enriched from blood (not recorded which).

The CDR3 sequence: CASSQEAGGGYNEQFF. The CDR3 DNA sequence: TGCGCCAGCAGCCAAGAAGCCGGCGGAGGGTACAATGAGCAGTTCTTC. The gene calls are TRBV4-1 and TRBJ2-1, with a possible D match to TRBD2 (6 bases). CDR3 length equals 16 residues. Between the trimmed V and J ends, which lost 0 bases and 4 bases, there was a span of 13 bases. Germline V lookup: CDR1 MGHRA, CDR2 YSYEKL.